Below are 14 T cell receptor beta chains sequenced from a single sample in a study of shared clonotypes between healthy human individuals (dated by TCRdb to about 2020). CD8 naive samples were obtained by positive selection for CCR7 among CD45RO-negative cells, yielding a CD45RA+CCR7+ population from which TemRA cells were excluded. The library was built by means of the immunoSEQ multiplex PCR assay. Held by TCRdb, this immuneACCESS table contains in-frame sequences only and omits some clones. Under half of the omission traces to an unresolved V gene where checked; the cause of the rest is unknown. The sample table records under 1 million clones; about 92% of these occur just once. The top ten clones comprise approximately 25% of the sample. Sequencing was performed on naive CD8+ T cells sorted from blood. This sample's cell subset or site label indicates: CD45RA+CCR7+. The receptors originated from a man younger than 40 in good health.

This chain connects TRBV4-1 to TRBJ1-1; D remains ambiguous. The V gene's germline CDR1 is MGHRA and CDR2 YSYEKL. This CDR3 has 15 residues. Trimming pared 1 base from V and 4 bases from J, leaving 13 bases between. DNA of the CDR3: TGCGCCAGCAGCCAAGTCGGGGTAGCGGCCACTGAAGCTTTCTTT. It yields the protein CASSQVGVAATEAFF.

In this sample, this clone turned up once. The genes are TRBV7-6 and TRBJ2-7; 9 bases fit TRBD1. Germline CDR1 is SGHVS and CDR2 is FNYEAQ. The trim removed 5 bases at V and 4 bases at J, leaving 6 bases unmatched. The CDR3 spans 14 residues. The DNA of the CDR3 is TGTGCCAGCAGCCCCTTGGGACAGGGATACGAGCAGTACTTC. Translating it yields CASSPLGQGYEQYF.

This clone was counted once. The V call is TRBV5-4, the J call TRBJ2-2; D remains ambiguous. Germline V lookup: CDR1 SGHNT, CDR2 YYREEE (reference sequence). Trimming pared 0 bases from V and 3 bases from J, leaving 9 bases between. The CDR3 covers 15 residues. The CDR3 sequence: CASSLATMDTGELFF. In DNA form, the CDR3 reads TGTGCCAGCAGCTTGGCAACGATGGACACCGGGGAGCTGTTTTTT.

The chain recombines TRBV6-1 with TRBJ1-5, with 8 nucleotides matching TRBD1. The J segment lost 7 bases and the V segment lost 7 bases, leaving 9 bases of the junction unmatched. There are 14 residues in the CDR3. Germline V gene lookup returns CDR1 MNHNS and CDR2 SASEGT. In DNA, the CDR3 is TGTGCCAGCATTCCCCGGACAGGGCGACAGCCCCAGCATTTT. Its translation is CASIPRTGRQPQHF.

CDR3 coding DNA: TGTGCCAGCAGCTTGGGCGGTGACATCTACGAGCAGTACTTC. Amino acid sequence: CASSLGGDIYEQYF. The rearrangement links TRBV5-6 to TRBJ2-7; D ambiguous. CDR3 length: 14 residues. Germline V lookup: CDR1 SGHDT, CDR2 YYEEEE. V lost 0 bases, J lost 3 bases, and 10 bases lay in between.

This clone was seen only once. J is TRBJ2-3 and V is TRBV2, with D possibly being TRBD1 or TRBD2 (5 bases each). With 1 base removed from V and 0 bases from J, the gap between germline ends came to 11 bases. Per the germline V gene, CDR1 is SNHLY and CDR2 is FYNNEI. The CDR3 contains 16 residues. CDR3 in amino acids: CASSEGLGVSTDTQYF. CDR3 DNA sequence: TGTGCCAGCAGTGAAGGTCTGGGGGTTAGCACAGATACGCAGTATTTT. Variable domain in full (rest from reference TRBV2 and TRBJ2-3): EPEVTQTPSHQVTQMGQEVILRCVPISNHLYFYWYRQILGQKVEFLVSFYNNEISEKSEIFDDQFSVERPDGSNFTLKIRSTKLEDSAMYFCASSEGLGVSTDTQYFGPGTRLTVL.

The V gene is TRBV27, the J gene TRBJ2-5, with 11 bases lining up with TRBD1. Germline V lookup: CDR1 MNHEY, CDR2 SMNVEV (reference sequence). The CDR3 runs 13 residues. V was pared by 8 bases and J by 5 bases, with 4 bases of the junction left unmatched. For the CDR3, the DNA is TGTGCCAGCGGGACAGGGGGACGGGAGACCCAGTACTTC. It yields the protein CASGTGGRETQYF.

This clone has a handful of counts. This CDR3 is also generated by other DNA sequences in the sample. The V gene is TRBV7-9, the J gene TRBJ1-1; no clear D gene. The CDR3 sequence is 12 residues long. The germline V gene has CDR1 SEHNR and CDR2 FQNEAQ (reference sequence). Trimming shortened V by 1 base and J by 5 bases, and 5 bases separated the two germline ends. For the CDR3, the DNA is TGTGCCAGCAGCTTAGGCTTTACTGAAGCTTTCTTT. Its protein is CASSLGFTEAFF.

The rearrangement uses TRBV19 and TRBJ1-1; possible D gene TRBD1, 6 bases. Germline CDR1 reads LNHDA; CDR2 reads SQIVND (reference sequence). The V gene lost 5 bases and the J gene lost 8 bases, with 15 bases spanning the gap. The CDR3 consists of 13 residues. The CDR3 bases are TGTGCCAGTAGTCCCCAGACCGGGACAGAAGCTTTCTTT. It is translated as CASSPQTGTEAFF.

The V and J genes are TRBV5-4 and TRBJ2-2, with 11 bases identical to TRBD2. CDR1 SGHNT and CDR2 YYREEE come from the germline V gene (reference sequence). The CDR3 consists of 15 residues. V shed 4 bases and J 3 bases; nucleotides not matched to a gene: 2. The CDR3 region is CASSHSGRDTGELFF. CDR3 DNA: TGTGCCAGCAGCCATAGCGGGAGGGACACCGGGGAGCTGTTTTTT.

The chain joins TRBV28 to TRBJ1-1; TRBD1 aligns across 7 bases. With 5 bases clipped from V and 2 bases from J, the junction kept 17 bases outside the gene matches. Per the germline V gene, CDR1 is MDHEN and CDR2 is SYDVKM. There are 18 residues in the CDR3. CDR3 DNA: TGTGCCAGCAGTGACACCCTCCCAGGGACAGACAAAAACACTGAAGCTTTCTTT. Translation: CASSDTLPGTDKNTEAFF.

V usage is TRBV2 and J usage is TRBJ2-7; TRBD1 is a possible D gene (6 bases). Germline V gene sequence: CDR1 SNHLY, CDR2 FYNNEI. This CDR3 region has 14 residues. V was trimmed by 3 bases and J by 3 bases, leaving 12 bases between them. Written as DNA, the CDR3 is TGTGCCAGCAGTGACTCAGGGGCTGGCTACGAGCAGTACTTC. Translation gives CASSDSGAGYEQYF. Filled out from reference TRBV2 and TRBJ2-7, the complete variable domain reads EPEVTQTPSHQVTQMGQEVILRCVPISNHLYFYWYRQILGQKVEFLVSFYNNEISEKSEIFDDQFSVERPDGSNFTLKIRSTKLEDSAMYFCASSDSGAGYEQYFGPGTRLTVT.

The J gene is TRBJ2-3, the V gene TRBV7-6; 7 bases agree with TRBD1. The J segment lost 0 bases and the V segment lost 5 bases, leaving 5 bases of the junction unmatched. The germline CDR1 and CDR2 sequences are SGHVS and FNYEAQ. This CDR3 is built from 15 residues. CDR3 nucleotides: TGTGCCAGCAGCCTGACAGGGTTCAGCACAGATACGCAGTATTTT. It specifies CASSLTGFSTDTQYF.

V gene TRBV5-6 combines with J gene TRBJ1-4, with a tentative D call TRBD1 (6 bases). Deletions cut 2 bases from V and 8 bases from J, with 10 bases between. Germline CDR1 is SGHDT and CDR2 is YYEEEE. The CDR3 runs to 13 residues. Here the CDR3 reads CASSLGGGEKLFF. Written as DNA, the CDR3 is TGTGCCAGCAGCTTAGGAGGGGGAGAAAAACTGTTTTTT. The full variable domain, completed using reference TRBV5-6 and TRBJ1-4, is DAGVTQSPTHLIKTRGQQVTLRCSPKSGHDTVSWYQQALGQGPQFIFQYYEEEERQRGNFPDRFSGHQFPNYSSELNVNALLLGDSALYLCASSLGGGEKLFFGSGTQLSVL.